This T cell receptor beta chain is from a study of CD8 T cells in Susac syndrome. Study in general: Patients with Susac syndrome were therapy-naive, taking corticosteroids, with some also receiving intravenous immunoglobulin, or taking intravenous immunoglobulin alone at the time their blood was drawn.

Germline CDR1 and CDR2: SNHLY and FYNNEI. Trimming removed 6 bases from V and 0 bases from J, with 12 bases in between. This CDR3 has 15 residues. The RNA input was 0.5 to 1 ug, and it was reverse transcribed with random hexamers. TCRdb reanalysed the immunoSEQ multiplex PCR reads using MiXCR and keeps one entry per CDR3 protein. This sample has 120,000 or so distinct CDR3 sequences, with over 85% found just once. The receptor was isolated from a human donor with Susac syndrome. The chain carries TRBV2 and TRBJ2-1; D not resolved. Source material: CD8+ T cells from PBMCs. CDR3: CASRPVVSSYNEQFF. In DNA, the CDR3 is TGTGCCAGCAGGCCTGTGGTGAGCTCCTACAATGAGCAGTTCTTC.